This TCR beta chain derives from a study of early T cells in non-severe SARS-CoV-2 infection. In its sample, this clonotype was seen a few times. Unmatched junction bases numbered 2, after V lost 0 bases and J lost 3 bases. There are 15 residues in the CDR3. TCRdb used MiXCR to reprocess the 5' RACE reads, holding one entry per CDR3 protein. The table records tens of thousands of distinct CDR3 sequences, roughly a tenth of them present only once. Here the sequenced sample was whole blood, taken at baseline. This clonotype was obtained from an adult who was a healthcare worker with PCR-confirmed SARS-CoV-2 infection or an uninfected control (not recorded which). The V and J genes are TRBV12-3 or TRBV12-4 and TRBJ1-5, with 7 bases that match TRBD1. The chain's CDR3 is CASSLAGGLNQPQHF. The CDR3 bases are TGTGCCAGCAGTTTAGCAGGGGGCCTCAATCAGCCCCAGCATTTT.